Following are 28 T cell receptor beta chains from one sample sequenced in a study of OX40 agonist ivuxolimab in advanced cancers. Libraries were prepared by immunoSEQ multiplex PCR; TCRdb keeps only in-frame clonotypes and omits some of them. This sample has just over 20,000 clones, with more than 75% found just once. The specimen was CD4+ or CD8+ T cells sorted from blood, collected in a trial of the OX40 agonist ivuxolimab. The source is an adult with an advanced solid tumor such as melanoma, head and neck, liver or kidney cancer.

The V call is TRBV2, the J call TRBJ2-6; D is ambiguous. The V end was cut by 6 bases, the J end by 0 bases, with 12 bases between. This CDR3 has 16 residues. Germline V CDR1 and CDR2: SNHLY, FYNNEI. The CDR3 DNA reads as TGTGCCAGCAGCTCACTACAGAGCTCTGGGGCCAACGTCCTGACTTTC. This translates into CASSSLQSSGANVLTF.

The chain has TRBV7-9 and TRBJ1-1; D is unclear. The CDR3 is made up of 13 amino acids. CDR1 and CDR2 (germline): SEHNR, FQNEAQ (reference sequence). Trimming shortened V by 7 bases and J by 3 bases, and 12 bases separated the two germline ends. CDR3 sequence (DNA): TGTGCCAGCACCTCACGCGGGGACACTGAAGCTTTCTTT. Protein: CASTSRGDTEAFF.

This sequence joins TRBV2 and TRBJ2-1; 8 nucleotides agree with TRBD2. This CDR3 is built from 16 residues. The V gene's germline CDR1 is SNHLY and CDR2 FYNNEI. The V gene end was trimmed by 7 bases and the J gene end by 6 bases; junction bases not matched to a gene: 14. CDR3 loop: CASNPQGSGGGNEQFF. The DNA for the CDR3 is TGTGCCAGCAATCCACAGGGAAGCGGGGGAGGCAATGAGCAGTTCTTC.

The V gene is TRBV5-1, the J gene TRBJ2-7, with a weak D call TRBD1 (7 bases). The V and J ends lost 4 bases and 7 bases respectively, with 18 bases between them. Germline CDR1 and CDR2: SGHRS and YFSETQ. The CDR3 is 14 amino acids. CDR3 bases: TGCGCCAGCAGCCGTCACGGACAGGCGGGGGAGCAGTACTTC. Amino acids: CASSRHGQAGEQYF.

V is TRBV7-4 and J is TRBJ2-1; either TRBD1 or TRBD2 may supply D (5 bases each). The CDR3 contains 18 residues. CDR1 SGHVT and CDR2 SQSDAQ come from the germline V gene. V was cut by 1 base and J by 6 bases, with 22 bases left in between. The CDR3 DNA is TGTGCCAGCAGCTTAGGCTCCCGGAAGGGGCCGGGGTTCAATGAGCAGTTCTTC. Its translation: CASSLGSRKGPGFNEQFF.

V gene TRBV28 combines with J gene TRBJ1-2, with 8 nucleotides matching TRBD1. Looked up from germline, CDR1 is MDHEN and CDR2 is SYDVKM. Trimming removed 3 bases from V and 3 bases from J; junction bases left unmatched: 6. The CDR3 sequence is 15 residues long. CDR3 coding DNA: TGTGCCAGCAGTTTCACCGGGACAGGAGACTATGGCTACACCTTC. Encoded protein: CASSFTGTGDYGYTF.

This clone turned up a few times. The conserved closing phenylalanine or tryptophan is absent in this CDR3, likely reflecting a read error. The gene calls are TRBV6-5 and TRBJ1-6; D gene ambiguous. The CDR3 runs 14 residues. Trimming left V 5 bases short and J 4 bases short, with 9 bases between. Per the germline V gene, CDR1 is MNHEY and CDR2 is SVGAGI. The CDR3 DNA reads TGTGCCAGCAGTATCGGAGTTTATAATTCACCCCTCCACCTT. It translates to CASSIGVYNSPLHL.

The chain is built from TRBV6-5 and TRBJ2-7, with D possibly being TRBD2 (6 bases). CDR1 and CDR2 (germline): MNHEY, SVGAGI. With 6 bases removed from V and 4 bases from J, the gap between germline ends came to 16 bases. The CDR3 runs to 14 residues. CDR3 in DNA: TGTGCCAGCAGGCGACCGGGACTCCAATACGAGCAGTACTTC. Its protein product is CASRRPGLQYEQYF.

V is TRBV10-3 and J is TRBJ2-7; 9 nucleotides align to TRBD1. This CDR3 has 14 residues. The germline CDR1 and CDR2 sequences are ENHRY and SYGVKD. The trim removed 6 bases at V and 0 bases at J, leaving 3 bases unmatched. In DNA, the CDR3 is TGTGCCATCAGGGACAGGGGCCTCTCCTACGAGCAGTACTTC. Translation gives CAIRDRGLSYEQYF.

V usage is TRBV7-3 and J usage is TRBJ1-1; the D gene is possibly TRBD1 (5 bases). V shed 1 base and J shed 7 bases, with 13 bases lying between them. Germline loops: CDR1 SGHTA, CDR2 FQGTGA. CDR3 size: 14 residues. CDR3 region: CASSLIDGGGEAFF. In DNA, the CDR3 is TGTGCCAGCAGCTTAATCGATGGGGGAGGTGAAGCTTTCTTT.

In DNA, the CDR3 is TGCGCCAGCAGCTCAGCGTTGGTGCCAGGGTTACACGAGCAGTACTTC. Its translation: CASSSALVPGLHEQYF. The chain is built from TRBV5-1 and TRBJ2-7, with a tentative D call TRBD1 (5 bases). The germline V gene has CDR1 SGHRS and CDR2 YFSETQ. V was pared by 3 bases and J by 5 bases, with 21 bases between. CDR3 length: 16 amino acids.

J is TRBJ1-5 and V is TRBV6-5; possibly TRBD1 for D (5 bases). The germline CDR1 and CDR2 sequences are MNHEY and SVGAGI. The V end was cut by 4 bases, the J end by 6 bases, with 13 bases between. The CDR3 has 14 amino acids. In nucleotides, the CDR3 is TGTGCCAGCAGTTCGACAGTATTAAGTCAGCCCCAGCATTTT. Encoded protein: CASSSTVLSQPQHF.

The V gene is TRBV7-3, the J gene TRBJ2-1; TRBD2 agrees at 7 bases. Germline CDR1 reads SGHTA; CDR2 reads FQGTGA. Trimming at V came to 5 bases and at J to 5 bases, leaving 3 bases not matched to a gene. CDR3 length equals 13 residues. CDR3: CASSSGANNEQFF. As DNA, the CDR3 is TGTGCCAGCAGCAGCGGGGCAAACAATGAGCAGTTCTTC.

This sequence joins TRBV5-1 and TRBJ2-7; the D call may be TRBD1 or TRBD2 (5 bases each). CDR3 length equals 12 residues. Germline lookup yields CDR1 SGHRS and CDR2 YFSETQ. Trimming removed 2 bases at V and 4 bases at J, with 7 bases between. The CDR3 reads CASSFGTYEQYF. DNA of the CDR3: TGCGCCAGCAGCTTCGGGACGTACGAGCAGTACTTC.

The chain couples TRBV7-2 to TRBJ2-5, with a weak D call TRBD2 (5 bases). Per the germline V gene, CDR1 is SGHTA and CDR2 is FQGNSA. The V gene lost 5 bases and the J gene lost 0 bases, with 16 bases spanning the gap. The CDR3 covers 16 residues. CDR3 in DNA: TGTGCCAGCAGCCGATTATATGGACTGGACCAAGAGACCCAGTACTTC. Its translation is CASSRLYGLDQETQYF.

CDR3 protein: CAISEGWGAVSGANVLTF. CDR3 sequence (DNA): TGTGCCATCAGTGAGGGTTGGGGGGCTGTCTCTGGGGCCAACGTCCTGACTTTC. The V and J genes are TRBV10-3 and TRBJ2-6; tentatively, D is TRBD1 or TRBD2 (6 bases each). Trimming left V 2 bases short and J 0 bases short, with 14 bases between. The germline gives CDR1 ENHRY, CDR2 SYGVKD. The CDR3 is 18 amino acids.

The V and J genes are TRBV28 and TRBJ1-5, with 8 bases fitting TRBD1. Germline V gene data show CDR1 as MDHEN and CDR2 as SYDVKM. J lost 6 bases, V lost 7 bases, and 5 bases had no gene match. This CDR3 comprises 13 residues. Written as DNA, the CDR3 is TGTGCCAGCACCTGGACAGGGTTTCAGCCCCAGCATTTT. Protein product: CASTWTGFQPQHF.

V is TRBV28 and J is TRBJ2-2; D gene uncertain. The V gene's germline CDR1 is MDHEN and CDR2 SYDVKM. V gave up 7 bases and J gave up 3 bases, with 18 bases separating them. The CDR3 loop spans 16 amino acids. DNA of the CDR3: TGTGCCAGCACCACCCCCAAGGTCGGGTACACCGGGGAGCTGTTTTTT. Amino acid sequence: CASTTPKVGYTGELFF. Supplemented by reference TRBV28 and TRBJ2-2, the full variable domain reads DVKVTQSSRYLVKRTGEKVFLECVQDMDHENMFWYRQDPGLGLRLIYFSYDVKMKEKGDIPEGYSVSREKKERFSLILESASTNQTSMYLCASTTPKVGYTGELFFGEGSRLTVL.

The V and J genes are TRBV15 and TRBJ2-5, with D hard to call. The CDR3 runs 14 residues. CDR1 is LNHNV, CDR2 YYDKDF, per germline (reference sequence). Trimming took off 2 bases at V and 4 bases at J, with 11 bases between the two ends. The chain's CDR3 is CATSRPQTGETQYF. CDR3 DNA: TGTGCCACCAGCAGACCACAGACCGGAGAGACCCAGTACTTC.

This clone turned up a few times. The V call is TRBV27, the J call TRBJ2-7; a weak D match, TRBD1 (5 bases). Germline CDR1 MNHEY, CDR2 SMNVEV (reference sequence). V lost 9 bases and J 1 base, leaving 16 bases between the germline ends. The CDR3 sequence is 14 residues long. The CDR3 nucleotides are TGTGCCAGTCGTGTTGCACAGGATTCCTACGAGCAGTACTTC. Its protein is CASRVAQDSYEQYF.

The V call is TRBV7-9, the J call TRBJ2-1; TRBD1 is a possible D gene (6 bases). Germline assignment: CDR1 SEHNR and CDR2 FQNEAQ (reference sequence). The ends were cut back, 8 bases at V and 1 base at J, with 9 bases in the middle. The CDR3 has 13 residues. CDR3 sequence (DNA): TGTGCCAGCGATCAGGGGTCCTACAATGAGCAGTTCTTC. Protein sequence: CASDQGSYNEQFF.

The chain employs TRBV5-6 and TRBJ1-1, with a weak D call TRBD1 (5 bases). Trimming pared 4 bases from V and 0 bases from J, leaving 16 bases between. Germline values: CDR1 SGHDT, CDR2 YYEEEE. The CDR3 has 16 amino acids. CDR3 DNA sequence: TGTGCCAGCAGCACACACCCCCGGACACTGAACACTGAAGCTTTCTTT. This sequence encodes CASSTHPRTLNTEAFF. Full variable domain (missing parts from reference TRBV5-6 and TRBJ1-1): DAGVTQSPTHLIKTRGQQVTLRCSPKSGHDTVSWYQQALGQGPQFIFQYYEEEERQRGNFPDRFSGHQFPNYSSELNVNALLLGDSALYLCASSTHPRTLNTEAFFGQGTRLTVV.

The gene calls are TRBV9 and TRBJ1-2; TRBD1 might be the D (6 bases). Germline V gives CDR1 SGDLS, CDR2 YYNGEE. The CDR3 has 15 residues. The ends were cut back, 0 bases at V and 4 bases at J, with 13 bases in the middle. The CDR3 DNA reads as TGTGCCAGCAGCGTAGGTCGGGGGCCCGGCTATGGCTACACCTTC. Amino acid sequence: CASSVGRGPGYGYTF.

This clone was recorded a few times. The V and J genes are TRBV7-6 and TRBJ2-2; D unclear. Germline V gives CDR1 SGHVS, CDR2 FNYEAQ. The CDR3 has 15 residues. Trimming removed 4 bases from V and 3 bases from J, with 12 bases in between. As DNA, the CDR3 is TGTGCCAGCAGCTCCCGTCAACAACACACCGGGGAGCTGTTTTTT. Translation gives CASSSRQQHTGELFF.

The V and J genes are TRBV5-6 and TRBJ1-5, with TRBD1 identical over 10 bases. Looked up from germline, CDR1 is SGHDT and CDR2 is YYEEEE. This CDR3 comprises 17 residues. Trimming at V came to 2 bases and at J to 0 bases, leaving 5 bases not matched to a gene. The CDR3 is CASSFGQGGFSNQPQHF. CDR3 nucleotides: TGTGCCAGCAGCTTTGGACAGGGGGGGTTTAGCAATCAGCCCCAGCATTTT.

J is TRBJ2-2 and V is TRBV5-6, with 10 bases lining up with TRBD1. Germline V gene sequence: CDR1 SGHDT, CDR2 YYEEEE. CDR3 length: 17 amino acids. V was clipped by 4 bases and J by 7 bases; unmatched bases: 13. In nucleotides, the CDR3 is TGTGCCAGCAGCGACCGGGACAGGGGCTTTGAGGGCGGGGAGCTGTTTTTT. Its protein product is CASSDRDRGFEGGELFF.

The CDR3 sequence: CASNKPGQAFLTQYF. The DNA for the CDR3 is TGTGCCAGCAATAAACCGGGACAGGCCTTTCTGACGCAGTATTTT. The chain recombines TRBV2 with TRBJ2-3, with 8 bases that match TRBD1. The length of the CDR3 is 15 residues. Per the germline V gene, CDR1 is SNHLY and CDR2 is FYNNEI. The junction had 15 bases not matched to a gene; V was cut back by 7 bases and J by 9 bases.

The J gene is TRBJ2-5, the V gene TRBV5-6; D not certain. The CDR3 sequence is 14 residues long. Per germline, CDR1 SGHDT and CDR2 YYEEEE. V was trimmed by 0 bases and J by 1 base, leaving 7 bases between them. The CDR3 loop is CASSLVAAQETQYF. The CDR3 region has the DNA TGTGCCAGCAGCTTGGTCGCAGCCCAAGAGACCCAGTACTTC.